The T cell receptor beta chain described here comes from a study of blood T cell repertoires in COVID-19. Method: immunoSEQ multiplex PCR; TCRdb's copy keeps in-frame clones and lacks some. Of 150,000 or so clones listed, 82% were seen once; the top ten hold roughly 15%. The specimen was peripheral blood. The receptor comes from a human donor with acute or convalescent COVID-19. The donor label of this sample is uncertain.

Written as DNA, the CDR3 is TGTGCCTGGTCCCGGCGGGGGGCAGATACGCAGTATTTT. Translating it yields CAWSRRGADTQYF. This sequence joins TRBV30 and TRBJ2-3; 8 nucleotides match TRBD2. This CDR3 contains 13 residues. With V trimmed by 5 bases and J by 4 bases, 5 bases remained unmatched. Per germline, CDR1 GTSNPN and CDR2 SVGIG (reference sequence).